The rows below give T cell receptor beta chains drawn from one sample of a study of shared clonotypes between healthy human individuals. This table comes from immunoSEQ multiplex PCR, and its TCRdb copy is limited to in-frame clones, with some not included. The table has over 2 million clones, 85% to 95% seen once; the top ten hold approximately 0.41%. The sequenced sample was naive CD4+ T cells from PBMCs. These receptors all come from a man aged 18 to 30 in good health. Some clones in this sample may be carry-over from other donors' samples. CDR3s include the opening cysteine and the closing phenylalanine or tryptophan. A D gene is named only where the DNA matches it firmly. Some rows mark clone size as missing; the rest say once, few, many or name a class of expanded clone.

j_call clone_size v_call d_call cdr3_aa cdr3_nt
TRBJ1-2 . TRBV18 TRBD1 CASSPLQGTDGYTF TGTGCCAGCTCACCACTACAGGGGACTGATGGCTACACCTTC
TRBJ1-2 . TRBV14 . CASSQVASGAWGYTF TGTGCCAGCAGCCAAGTTGCCTCGGGGGCGTGGGGCTACACCTTC
TRBJ2-6 once TRBV5-1 TRBD1 CASSLDGQGYSGANVLTF TGCGCCAGCAGCTTGGATGGACAGGGGTACTCTGGGGCCAACGTCCTGACTTTC
TRBJ2-4 . TRBV4-1 . CASSQVMRGAKNIQYF TGCGCCAGCAGCCAAGTGATGAGGGGAGCCAAAAACATTCAGTACTTC
TRBJ2-5 . TRBV28 TRBD2 CASSSHPGSGGLETQYF TGTGCCAGCAGTTCCCACCCAGGCTCGGGAGGGCTAGAGACCCAGTACTTC
TRBJ2-3 . TRBV28 TRBD2 CASSLLAGGRADTQYF TGTGCCAGCAGTCTCCTAGCGGGAGGGCGGGCAGATACGCAGTATTTT
TRBJ2-7 once TRBV19 . CASSIGLGIDEQYF TGTGCCAGTAGTATAGGCCTTGGGATCGACGAGCAGTACTTC
TRBJ2-7 . TRBV5-3 TRBD2 CARSWLLAGYEQYF TGTGCCAGAAGCTGGCTGCTAGCGGGGTACGAGCAGTACTTC
TRBJ2-7 . TRBV28 . CATKGPSTYEQYF TGTGCCACCAAGGGACCGAGTACTTACGAGCAGTACTTC
TRBJ2-5 . TRBV28 . CASSLRGVLETQYF TGTGCCAGCAGTTTAAGGGGGGTATTAGAGACCCAGTACTTC
TRBJ1-2 . TRBV29-1 TRBD1 CSAGQGLYGYTF TGCAGCGCGGGACAGGGGCTTTATGGCTACACCTTC
TRBJ2-7 . TRBV28 . CASSLFSIGRDEQYF TGTGCCAGCAGTTTATTTTCGATCGGCAGGGACGAGCAGTACTTC
TRBJ1-5 . TRBV28 . CASTQGGARIQPQHF TGTGCCAGCACCCAAGGGGGGGCGAGGATTCAGCCCCAGCATTTT
TRBJ1-2 once TRBV7-3 . CASSLGGTGNYGYTF TGTGCCAGCAGCTTAGGGGGGACCGGTAACTATGGCTACACCTTC
TRBJ1-2 . TRBV25-1 . CASSETAENYGYTF TGTGCCAGCAGTGAAACGGCGGAGAACTATGGCTACACCTTC
TRBJ1-2 . TRBV15 . CARRPWTVPNYGYTF TGTGCCAGAAGACCTTGGACAGTCCCTAACTATGGCTACACCTTC
TRBJ1-2 . TRBV2 . CASRDDRLIRGYTF TGTGCCAGCAGGGACGACAGGCTAATCCGGGGCTACACCTTC
TRBJ1-1 once TRBV5-4 TRBD1 CASSGDRGRANTEAFF TGTGCCAGCAGCGGAGACAGGGGGCGGGCGAACACTGAAGCTTTCTTT
TRBJ2-7 once TRBV4-2 . CASSQDSGAFSEQYF TGTGCCAGCAGCCAAGATTCGGGAGCTTTTAGCGAGCAGTACTTC
TRBJ2-5 . TRBV27 . CASSLSRDERETQYF TGTGCCAGCAGTTTATCGCGAGACGAGCGGGAGACCCAGTACTTC
TRBJ2-3 . TRBV6-4 . CASSDQAAGDTQYF TGTGCCAGCAGTGACCAAGCGGCAGGAGATACGCAGTATTTT
TRBJ1-1 . TRBV20-1 . CGRARDTEAFF TGCGGAAGGGCCAGGGACACTGAAGCTTTCTTT
TRBJ1-2 . TRBV5-6 . CASSLAQGGYTF TGTGCCAGCAGCTTGGCGCAGGGCGGCTACACCTTC
TRBJ2-7 . TRBV5-1 TRBD2 CASSPQIPTSGFYEQYF TGCGCCAGCAGCCCGCAAATTCCGACTAGCGGGTTCTACGAGCAGTACTTC
TRBJ2-1 . TRBV7-2 . CASSLRVESQFF TGTGCCAGCAGCTTAAGGGTCGAGTCGCAGTTCTTC
TRBJ2-7 once TRBV15 TRBD1 CATSIQTGGEQYF TGTGCCACCAGCATCCAGACAGGGGGCGAGCAGTACTTC
TRBJ1-2 . TRBV28 . CASSLSGTGYGYTF TGTGCCAGCAGTCTCTCCGGGACCGGTTATGGCTACACCTTC
TRBJ2-5 . TRBV9 . CASSVEREWKTQYF TGTGCCAGCAGCGTAGAACGGGAGTGGAAGACCCAGTACTTC
TRBJ2-1 . TRBV11-3 TRBD2 CASSPSWGEGMGEQFF TGTGCCAGCAGCCCCTCTTGGGGGGAGGGCATGGGTGAGCAGTTCTTC
TRBJ2-5 . TRBV5-6 TRBD1 CASSWDRGGETQYF TGTGCCAGCAGCTGGGACAGGGGGGGAGAGACCCAGTACTTC
TRBJ2-5 . TRBV6-5 TRBD2 CASSYRGGRYQETQYF TGTGCCAGCAGTTACCGGGGGGGCCGGTACCAAGAGACCCAGTACTTC
TRBJ2-3 . TRBV2 . CASSSFSGTFTDTQYF TGTGCCAGCAGTAGCTTCTCCGGGACGTTCACAGATACGCAGTATTTT
TRBJ1-3 . TRBV6-5 TRBD1 CASRGDRERNTIYF TGTGCCAGCAGGGGGGACAGGGAAAGAAACACCATATATTTT
TRBJ2-6 . TRBV27 TRBD1 CASSSRDRAGANVLTF TGTGCCAGCAGTTCAAGGGACAGGGCTGGGGCCAACGTCCTGACTTTC
TRBJ2-3 once TRBV28 . CASSMTIDTQYF TGTGCCAGCAGTATGACTATAGATACGCAGTATTTT
TRBJ2-7 . TRBV6-1 . CASSPAGYEQYF TGTGCCAGCAGTCCTGCCGGGTACGAGCAGTACTTC
TRBJ2-2 . TRBV19 TRBD1 CASRQGVELFF TGTGCCAGCCGACAGGGGGTAGAACTGTTTTTT
TRBJ2-4 once TRBV19 TRBD2 CASSIGLAGGRNIQYF TGTGCCAGTAGTATCGGGCTAGCGGGAGGAAGAAACATTCAGTACTTC
TRBJ1-2 . TRBV7-9 TRBD1 CASSMTGMAGYTF TGTGCCAGCAGTATGACAGGGATGGCTGGCTACACCTTC
TRBJ2-5 . TRBV7-7 . CASSLRDSPRATQYF TGTGCCAGCAGCCTAAGGGACTCACCGCGGGCAACCCAGTACTTC
TRBJ2-1 . TRBV4-3 . CARLPETSGSPLRNEQFF TGCGCCCGACTCCCTGAAACTTCTGGATCCCCACTGAGGAACGAGCAGTTCTTC
TRBJ2-7 . TRBV5-1 . CASSFPSTASNYEQYF TGCGCCAGCAGCTTCCCCTCGACGGCCAGCAACTACGAGCAGTACTTC
TRBJ2-3 . TRBV10-3 . CAISEPQLVPQYF TGTGCCATCAGTGAGCCCCAGTTGGTTCCGCAGTATTTT
TRBJ2-7 . TRBV6-6 . CASSIPGPGEQYF TGTGCCAGCAGTATCCCGGGACCTGGGGAGCAGTACTTC
TRBJ2-7 . TRBV7-9 . CASSSGPGGEQYF TGTGCCAGCAGCTCGGGACCGGGCGGCGAGCAGTACTTC
TRBJ2-3 . TRBV9 . CASSVDGLGRTDTQYF TGTGCCAGCAGCGTAGATGGTTTGGGGCGCACAGATACGCAGTATTTT
TRBJ2-3 . TRBV28 . CASLPDRNTDTQYF TGTGCCAGCCTCCCAGACAGAAACACAGATACGCAGTATTTT
TRBJ2-1 . TRBV6-1 TRBD1 CASSGQGGTYNEQFF TGTGCCAGCAGTGGACAGGGGGGAACCTACAATGAGCAGTTCTTC
TRBJ1-1 . TRBV2 . CASEPSKTEAFF TGTGCCAGCGAACCCTCGAAGACTGAAGCTTTCTTT
TRBJ1-4 few TRBV7-9 . CASTLGRSNEKLFF TGTGCCAGCACCCTGGGACGGAGTAATGAAAAACTGTTTTTT
TRBJ1-1 . TRBV6-5 TRBD1 CASSYSGTVTEAFF TGTGCCAGCAGTTACTCGGGGACAGTTACTGAAGCTTTCTTT